The rows below give T cell receptor beta chains drawn from one sample of a study of regulatory T cells in long-lasting Graves disease. Each CDR3 protein is one row after TCRdb ran MiXCR on the multiplex PCR reads. The sample has about 620,000 distinct CDR3 sequences; roughly 16% are singletons. This same sample was also taken into another study, of T cells in Graves' hyperthyroidism and ophthalmopathy.

The sample consisted of peripheral blood mononuclear cells (PBMCs), taken at new diagnosis, from a patient treated with antithyroid drugs. These receptor sequences come from a woman aged 30 to 39 with Graves disease. Each CDR3 is given with its conserved first and last residue. A D gene is named only where the DNA matches it firmly. Rows give clone size only sometimes, using once, few, many, or a class for an expanded clone.

>TRBJ2-7|TRBD1|TRBV3-1|-
TGTGCCAGCAGCTCCCCGGGACAGATATACGAGCAGTACTTC
CASSSPGQIYEQYF
>TRBJ2-7|-|TRBV20-1|-
TGCAGTGCTAGAGACTTACAAAGAAAATCGGGCTACGAGCAGTACTTC
CSARDLQRKSGYEQYF
>TRBJ2-1|-|TRBV20-1|many
TGCAGTGCTAGGCCTGATGGGAATGAGCAGTTCTTC
CSARPDGNEQFF
>TRBJ1-5|TRBD1|TRBV2|few
TGTGCCAGCAGGACAGGGGATTATCGGCCCCAGCATTTT
CASRTGDYRPQHF
>TRBJ2-7|TRBD2|TRBV7-3|few
TGTGCCAGCAGCGCCGGGACTAGCGGACCCTACGAGCAGTACTTC
CASSAGTSGPYEQYF
>TRBJ1-5|TRBD1|TRBV12-3/TRBV12-4|many
TGTGCCAGCAGAATACAGGGGGGTCAGCCCCAGCATTTT
CASRIQGGQPQHF
>TRBJ1-1|-|TRBV27|once
TGTGCCGGCAGTTTTTTCAGAAACACTGAAGCTTTCTTT
CAGSFFRNTEAFF
>TRBJ2-3|TRBD1|TRBV28|-
TGTGCCAGCAGTTATCCCCCGGGACAGGGGATCGGAGATACGCAGTATTTT
CASSYPPGQGIGDTQYF
>TRBJ2-1|-|TRBV20-1|many
TGCAGTGCTAGAGATCTTGGAGGTCAGAGCTCCTACAATGAGCAGTTCTTC
CSARDLGGQSSYNEQFF
>TRBJ1-3|-|TRBV6-2/TRBV6-3|few
TGTGCCAGCAGGATGGACGGCTCTGGAAACACCATATATTTT
CASRMDGSGNTIYF
>TRBJ2-3|TRBD2|TRBV10-3|few
TGTGCCATCAGTGGGGCGGGAGGTGATACGCAGTATTTT
CAISGAGGDTQYF
>TRBJ1-3|-|TRBV12-3/TRBV12-4|few
TGTGCCAGCAAAATAGGAGGGGCCTATGACTCTGGAAACACCATATATTTT
CASKIGGAYDSGNTIYF